This T cell receptor beta chain was found in a study of shared clonotypes between healthy human individuals. The CDR3 has 16 amino acids. In germline, CDR1 is MGHRA, CDR2 YSYEKL. V trimming: 4 bases; J trimming: 4 bases; junction bases outside the gene matches: 9. Assay used: immunoSEQ multiplex PCR; TCRdb lists only in-frame clones, some missing. The sample holds 110,000 or so clones; around 66% are singletons and the top ten take roughly 24%. Sequenced sample: memory CD8+ T cells sorted from blood. Subset reported: CD45RO+ cells pooled with CCR7-negative TemRA cells. The sequence derives from a woman aged 30 to 39 in good health. The V and J genes are TRBV4-1 and TRBJ2-1; TRBD2 matches at 8 bases. CDR3 nucleotides: TGCGCCAGCAGCCCGTTGAGGGGCGGGAGGTACAATGAGCAGTTCTTC. Amino acids: CASSPLRGGRYNEQFF.